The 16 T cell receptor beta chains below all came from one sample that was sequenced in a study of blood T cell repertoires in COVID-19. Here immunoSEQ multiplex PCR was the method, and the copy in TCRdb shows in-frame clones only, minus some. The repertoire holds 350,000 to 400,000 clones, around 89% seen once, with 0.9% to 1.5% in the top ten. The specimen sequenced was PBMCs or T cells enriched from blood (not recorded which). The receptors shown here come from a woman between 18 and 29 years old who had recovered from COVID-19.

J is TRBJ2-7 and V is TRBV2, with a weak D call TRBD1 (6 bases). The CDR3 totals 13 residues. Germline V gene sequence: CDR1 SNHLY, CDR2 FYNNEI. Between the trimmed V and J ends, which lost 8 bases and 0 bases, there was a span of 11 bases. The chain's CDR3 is CASEEDSSYEQYF. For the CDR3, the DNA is TGTGCCAGCGAAGAGGACAGCTCCTACGAGCAGTACTTC.

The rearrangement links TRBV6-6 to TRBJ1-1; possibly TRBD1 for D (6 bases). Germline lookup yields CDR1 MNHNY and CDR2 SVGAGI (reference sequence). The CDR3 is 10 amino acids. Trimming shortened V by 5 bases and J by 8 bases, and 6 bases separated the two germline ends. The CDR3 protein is CASSRGEAFF. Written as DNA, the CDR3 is TGTGCCAGCAGTAGGGGGGAAGCTTTCTTT.

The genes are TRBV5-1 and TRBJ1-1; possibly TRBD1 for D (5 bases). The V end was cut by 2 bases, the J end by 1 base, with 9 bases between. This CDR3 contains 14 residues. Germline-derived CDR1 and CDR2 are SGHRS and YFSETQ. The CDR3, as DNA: TGCGCCAGCAGCTTCGGGGGAGGGAACACTGAAGCTTTCTTT. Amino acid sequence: CASSFGGGNTEAFF.

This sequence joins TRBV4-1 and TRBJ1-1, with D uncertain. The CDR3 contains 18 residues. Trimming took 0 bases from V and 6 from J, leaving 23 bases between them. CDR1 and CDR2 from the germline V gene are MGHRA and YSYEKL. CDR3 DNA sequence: TGCGCCAGCAGCCAAGATGGCGGAGCCCAACATTTCGCGGCTGAAGCTTTCTTT. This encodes CASSQDGGAQHFAAEAFF.

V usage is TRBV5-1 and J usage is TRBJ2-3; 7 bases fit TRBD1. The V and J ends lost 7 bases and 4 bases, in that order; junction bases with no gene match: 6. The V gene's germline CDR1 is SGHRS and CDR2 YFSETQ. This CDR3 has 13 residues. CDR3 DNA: TGCGCCAGCCGATTCCAGGGGGCAGATACGCAGTATTTT. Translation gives CASRFQGADTQYF.

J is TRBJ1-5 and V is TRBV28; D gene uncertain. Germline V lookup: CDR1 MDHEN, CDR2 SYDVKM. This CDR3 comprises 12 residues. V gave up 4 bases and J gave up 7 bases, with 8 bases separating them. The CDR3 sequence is CASSSTPQPQHF. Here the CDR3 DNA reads TGTGCCAGCAGTTCGACTCCCCAGCCCCAGCATTTT.

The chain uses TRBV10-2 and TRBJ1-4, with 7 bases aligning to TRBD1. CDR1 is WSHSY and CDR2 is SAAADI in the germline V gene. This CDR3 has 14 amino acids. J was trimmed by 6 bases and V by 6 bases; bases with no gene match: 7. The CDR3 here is CASRPSGTDEKLFF. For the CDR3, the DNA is TGCGCCAGCAGGCCCTCCGGGACAGATGAAAAACTGTTTTTT.

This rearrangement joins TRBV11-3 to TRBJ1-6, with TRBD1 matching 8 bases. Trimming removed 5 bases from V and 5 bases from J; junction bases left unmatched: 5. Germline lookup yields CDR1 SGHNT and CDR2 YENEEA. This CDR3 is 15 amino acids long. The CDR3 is CASSIGQGDNSPLHF. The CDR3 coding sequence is TGTGCCAGCAGCATCGGACAGGGCGATAATTCACCCCTCCACTTT.

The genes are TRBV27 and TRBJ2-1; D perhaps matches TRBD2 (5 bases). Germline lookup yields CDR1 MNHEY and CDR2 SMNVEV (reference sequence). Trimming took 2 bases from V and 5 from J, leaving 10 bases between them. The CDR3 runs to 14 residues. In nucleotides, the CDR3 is TGTGCCAGCAGTTTAGAGCGGCCAGACAATGAGCAGTTCTTC. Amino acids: CASSLERPDNEQFF.

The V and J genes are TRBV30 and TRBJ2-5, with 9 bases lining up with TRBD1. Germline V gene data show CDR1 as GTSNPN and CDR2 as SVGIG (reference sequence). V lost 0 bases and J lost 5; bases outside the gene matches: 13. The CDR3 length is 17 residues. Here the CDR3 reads CAWSVGSGTGIRETQYF. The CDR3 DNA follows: TGTGCCTGGAGTGTGGGCTCCGGGACAGGGATCAGGGAGACCCAGTACTTC.

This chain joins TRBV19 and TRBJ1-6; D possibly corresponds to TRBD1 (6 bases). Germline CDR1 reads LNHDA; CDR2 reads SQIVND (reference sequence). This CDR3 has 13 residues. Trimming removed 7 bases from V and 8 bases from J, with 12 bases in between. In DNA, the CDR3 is TGTGCCAGTATGGCAGGGGAACATTCACCCCTCCACTTT. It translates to CASMAGEHSPLHF.

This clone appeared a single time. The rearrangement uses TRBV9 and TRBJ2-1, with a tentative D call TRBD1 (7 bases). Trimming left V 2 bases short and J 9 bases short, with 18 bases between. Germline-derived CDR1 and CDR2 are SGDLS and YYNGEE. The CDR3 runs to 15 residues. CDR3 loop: CASSVEGARGGEQFF. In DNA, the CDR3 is TGTGCCAGCAGCGTGGAGGGGGCACGGGGCGGTGAGCAGTTCTTC. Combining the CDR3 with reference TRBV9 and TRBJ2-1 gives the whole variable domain DSGVTQTPKHLITATGQRVTLRCSPRSGDLSVYWYQQSLDQGLQFLIQYYNGEERAKGNILERFSAQQFPDLHSELNLSSLELGDSALYFCASSVEGARGGEQFFGPGTRLTVL.

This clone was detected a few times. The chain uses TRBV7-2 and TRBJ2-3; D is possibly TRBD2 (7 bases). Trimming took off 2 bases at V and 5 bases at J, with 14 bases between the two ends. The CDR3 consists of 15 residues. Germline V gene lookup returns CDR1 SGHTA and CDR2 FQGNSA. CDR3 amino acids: CASSLLGGPGDTQYF. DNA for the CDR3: TGTGCCAGCAGCTTACTGGGGGGGCCCGGAGATACGCAGTATTTT.

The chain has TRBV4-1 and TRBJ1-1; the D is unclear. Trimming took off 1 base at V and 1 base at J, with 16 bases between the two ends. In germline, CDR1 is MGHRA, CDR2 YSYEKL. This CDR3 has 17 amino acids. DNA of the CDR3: TGCGCCAGCAGCCAAGCAATCCAAGCAATCCCGAACACTGAAGCTTTCTTT. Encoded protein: CASSQAIQAIPNTEAFF.

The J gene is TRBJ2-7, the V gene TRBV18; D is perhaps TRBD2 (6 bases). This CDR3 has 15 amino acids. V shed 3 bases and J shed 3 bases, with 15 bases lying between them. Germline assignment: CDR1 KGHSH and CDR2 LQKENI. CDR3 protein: CASSPPGGIFYEQYF. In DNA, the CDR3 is TGTGCCAGCTCACCGCCCGGAGGGATTTTCTACGAGCAGTACTTC.

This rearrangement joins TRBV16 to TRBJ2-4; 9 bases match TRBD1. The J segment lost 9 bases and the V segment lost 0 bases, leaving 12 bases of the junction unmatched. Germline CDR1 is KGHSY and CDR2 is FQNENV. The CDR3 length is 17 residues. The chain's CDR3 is CASSQSTRDRAQGIQYF. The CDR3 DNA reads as TGTGCCAGCAGCCAATCTACCCGGGACAGGGCCCAAGGCATTCAGTACTTC.